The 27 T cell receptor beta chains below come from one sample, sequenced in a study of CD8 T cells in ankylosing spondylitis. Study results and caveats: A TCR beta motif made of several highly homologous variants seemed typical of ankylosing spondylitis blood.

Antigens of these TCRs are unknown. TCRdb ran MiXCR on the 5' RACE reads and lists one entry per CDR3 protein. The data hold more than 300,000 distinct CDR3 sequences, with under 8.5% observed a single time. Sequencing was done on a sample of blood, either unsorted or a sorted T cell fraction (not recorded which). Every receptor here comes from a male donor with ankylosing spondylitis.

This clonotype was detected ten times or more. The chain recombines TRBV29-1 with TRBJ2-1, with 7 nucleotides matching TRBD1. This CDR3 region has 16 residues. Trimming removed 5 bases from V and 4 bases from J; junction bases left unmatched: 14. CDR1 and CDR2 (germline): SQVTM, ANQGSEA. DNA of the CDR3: TGCAGCGTTCAAGGGGCTCCGGGACAGAAATACAATGAGCAGTTCTTC. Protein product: CSVQGAPGQKYNEQFF.

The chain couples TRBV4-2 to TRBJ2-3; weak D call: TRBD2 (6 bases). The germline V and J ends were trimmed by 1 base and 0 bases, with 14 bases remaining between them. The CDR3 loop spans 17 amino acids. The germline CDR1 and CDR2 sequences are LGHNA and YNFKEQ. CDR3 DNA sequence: TGTGCCAGCAGCCAAGGGCTTAGGAGGGTAAGCACAGATACGCAGTATTTT. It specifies CASSQGLRRVSTDTQYF.

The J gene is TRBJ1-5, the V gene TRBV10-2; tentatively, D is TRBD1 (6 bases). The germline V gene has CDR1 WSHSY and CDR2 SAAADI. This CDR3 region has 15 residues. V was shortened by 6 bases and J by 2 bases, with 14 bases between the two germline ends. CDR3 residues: CASRETGSGNQPQHF. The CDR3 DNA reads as TGCGCCAGCAGGGAAACAGGGAGTGGCAATCAGCCCCAGCATTTT.

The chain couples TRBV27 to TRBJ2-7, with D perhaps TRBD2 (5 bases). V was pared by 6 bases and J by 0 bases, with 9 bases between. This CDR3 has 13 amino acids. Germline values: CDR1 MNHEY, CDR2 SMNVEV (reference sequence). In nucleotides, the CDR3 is TGTGCCAGCAGCGGGGAAGGCTCCTACGAGCAGTACTTC. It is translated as CASSGEGSYEQYF.

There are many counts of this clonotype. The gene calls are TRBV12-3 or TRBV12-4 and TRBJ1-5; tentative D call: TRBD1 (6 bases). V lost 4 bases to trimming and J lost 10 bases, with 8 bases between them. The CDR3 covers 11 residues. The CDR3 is CASSSGEPQHF. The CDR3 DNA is TGTGCCAGCAGTTCAGGGGAACCCCAGCATTTT.

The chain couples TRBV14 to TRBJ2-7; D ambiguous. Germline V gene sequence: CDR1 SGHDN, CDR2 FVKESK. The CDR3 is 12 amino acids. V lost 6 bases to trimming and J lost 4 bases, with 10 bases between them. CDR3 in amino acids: CASSHAFYEQYF. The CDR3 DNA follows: TGTGCCAGCAGTCACGCGTTTTACGAGCAGTACTTC.

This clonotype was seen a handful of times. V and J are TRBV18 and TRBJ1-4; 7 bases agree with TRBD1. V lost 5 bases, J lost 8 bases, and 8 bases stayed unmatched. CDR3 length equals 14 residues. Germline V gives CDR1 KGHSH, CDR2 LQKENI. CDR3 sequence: CASSAQGSGEKLFF. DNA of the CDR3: TGTGCCAGCTCAGCACAGGGGTCGGGAGAAAAACTGTTTTTT.

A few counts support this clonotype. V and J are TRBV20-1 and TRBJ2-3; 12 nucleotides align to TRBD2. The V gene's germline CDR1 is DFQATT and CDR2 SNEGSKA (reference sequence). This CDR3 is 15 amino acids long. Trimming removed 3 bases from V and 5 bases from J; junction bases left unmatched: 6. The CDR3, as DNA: TGCAGTGCTAGCTCCGGACTAGCGGGAATAGATACGCAGTATTTT. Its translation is CSASSGLAGIDTQYF.

The chain's CDR3 is CSADPHSYNEQFF. The CDR3 nucleotides read TGCAGCGCCGACCCTCACTCCTACAATGAGCAGTTCTTC. The chain couples TRBV29-1 to TRBJ2-1, with D unresolved. The ends were cut back, 7 bases at V and 0 bases at J, with 10 bases in the middle. CDR1 and CDR2 (germline): SQVTM, ANQGSEA. The CDR3 runs to 13 residues.

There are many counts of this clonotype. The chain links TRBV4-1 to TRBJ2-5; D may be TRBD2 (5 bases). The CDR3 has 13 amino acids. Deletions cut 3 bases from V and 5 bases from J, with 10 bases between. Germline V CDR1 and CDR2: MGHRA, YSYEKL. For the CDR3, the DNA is TGCGCCAGCAGCCAGAGGAGGAGCGAGACCCAGTACTTC. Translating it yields CASSQRRSETQYF.

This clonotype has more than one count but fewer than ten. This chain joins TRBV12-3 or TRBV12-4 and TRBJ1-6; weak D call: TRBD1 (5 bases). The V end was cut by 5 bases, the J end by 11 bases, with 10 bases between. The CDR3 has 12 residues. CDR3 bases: TGTGCCAGCAGTAGGGGAATTACACCCCTCCACTTT. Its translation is CASSRGITPLHF.

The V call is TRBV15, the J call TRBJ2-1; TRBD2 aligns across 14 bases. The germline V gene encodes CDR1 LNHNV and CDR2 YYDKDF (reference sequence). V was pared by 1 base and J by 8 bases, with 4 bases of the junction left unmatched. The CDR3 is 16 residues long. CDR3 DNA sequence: TGTGCCACCAGCAGAGTGGGACTAGCGGGAGTAGATGAGCAGTTCTTC. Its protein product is CATSRVGLAGVDEQFF.

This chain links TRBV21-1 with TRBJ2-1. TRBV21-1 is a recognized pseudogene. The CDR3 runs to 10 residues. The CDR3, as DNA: TGTGCCAGCACCGTGAATGAGCAGTTCTTC. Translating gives CASTVNEQFF.

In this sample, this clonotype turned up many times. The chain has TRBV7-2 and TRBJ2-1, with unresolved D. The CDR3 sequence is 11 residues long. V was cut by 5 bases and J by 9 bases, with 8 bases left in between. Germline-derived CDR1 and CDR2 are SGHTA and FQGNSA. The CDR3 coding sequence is TGTGCCAGCAGCCAGTGGCTTGAGCAGTTCTTC. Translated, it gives CASSQWLEQFF.

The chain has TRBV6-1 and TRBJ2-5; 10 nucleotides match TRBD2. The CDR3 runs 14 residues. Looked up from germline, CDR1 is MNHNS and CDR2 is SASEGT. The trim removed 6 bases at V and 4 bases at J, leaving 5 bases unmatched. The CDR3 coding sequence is TGTGCCAGCAGCCCTGGGACTAGCGCAGAGACCCAGTACTTC. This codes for CASSPGTSAETQYF.

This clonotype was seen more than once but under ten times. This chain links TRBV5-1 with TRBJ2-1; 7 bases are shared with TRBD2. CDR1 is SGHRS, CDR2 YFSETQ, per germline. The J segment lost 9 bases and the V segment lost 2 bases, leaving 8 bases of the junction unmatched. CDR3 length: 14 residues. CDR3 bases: TGCGCCAGCAGCTTTTCGGGGGGTTGGGGTGAGCAGTTCTTC. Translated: CASSFSGGWGEQFF.

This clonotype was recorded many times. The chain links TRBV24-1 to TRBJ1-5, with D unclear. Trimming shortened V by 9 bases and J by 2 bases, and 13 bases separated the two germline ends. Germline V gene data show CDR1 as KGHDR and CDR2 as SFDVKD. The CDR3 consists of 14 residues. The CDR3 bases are TGTGCCACCCAACGACATGGCGGCAATCAGCCCCAGCATTTT. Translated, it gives CATQRHGGNQPQHF.

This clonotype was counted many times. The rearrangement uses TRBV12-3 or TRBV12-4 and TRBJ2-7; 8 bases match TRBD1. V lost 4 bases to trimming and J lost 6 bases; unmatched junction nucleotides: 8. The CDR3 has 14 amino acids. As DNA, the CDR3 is TGTGCCAGCAGTTGGGCCGGGACAGGAGGCGAGCAGTACTTC. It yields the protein CASSWAGTGGEQYF.

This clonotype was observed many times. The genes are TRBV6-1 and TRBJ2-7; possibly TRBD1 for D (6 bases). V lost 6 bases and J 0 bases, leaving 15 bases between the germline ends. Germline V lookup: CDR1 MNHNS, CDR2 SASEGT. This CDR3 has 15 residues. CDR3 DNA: TGTGCCAGCAGCCGGAGGACAGAGACCTCCTACGAGCAGTACTTC. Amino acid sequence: CASSRRTETSYEQYF.

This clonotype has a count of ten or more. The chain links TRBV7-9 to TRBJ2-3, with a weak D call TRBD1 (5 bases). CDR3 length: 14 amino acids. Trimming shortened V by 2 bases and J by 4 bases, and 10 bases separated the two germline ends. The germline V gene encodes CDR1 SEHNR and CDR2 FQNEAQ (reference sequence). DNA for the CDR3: TGTGCCAGCAGCTTAATAGGGGCGGCAGATACGCAGTATTTT. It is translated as CASSLIGAADTQYF.

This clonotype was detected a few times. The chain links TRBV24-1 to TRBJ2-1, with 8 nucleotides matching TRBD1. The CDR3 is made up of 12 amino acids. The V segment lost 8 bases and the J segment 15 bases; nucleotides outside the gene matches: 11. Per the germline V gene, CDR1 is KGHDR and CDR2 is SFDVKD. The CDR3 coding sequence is TGTGCCACCACCTCTCAGGGACAGGAATGGTTCTTC. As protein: CATTSQGQEWFF.

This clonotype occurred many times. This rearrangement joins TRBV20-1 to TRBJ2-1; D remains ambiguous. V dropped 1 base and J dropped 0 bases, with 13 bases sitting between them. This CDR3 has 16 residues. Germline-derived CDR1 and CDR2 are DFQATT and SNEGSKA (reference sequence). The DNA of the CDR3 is TGCAGTGCTAGAGGACATGAAGCGATCTCCTACAATGAGCAGTTCTTC. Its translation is CSARGHEAISYNEQFF.

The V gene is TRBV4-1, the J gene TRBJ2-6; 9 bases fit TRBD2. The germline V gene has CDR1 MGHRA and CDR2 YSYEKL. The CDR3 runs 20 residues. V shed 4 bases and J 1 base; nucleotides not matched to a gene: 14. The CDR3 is CASSRQQAGGSRSGANVLTF. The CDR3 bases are TGCGCCAGCAGCCGACAACAAGCGGGAGGTTCGCGGTCTGGGGCCAACGTCCTGACTTTC.

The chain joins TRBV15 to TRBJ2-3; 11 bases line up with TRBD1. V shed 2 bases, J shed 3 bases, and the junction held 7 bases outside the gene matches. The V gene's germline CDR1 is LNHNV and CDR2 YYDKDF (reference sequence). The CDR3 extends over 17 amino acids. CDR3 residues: CATSRLRTGGVTDTQYF. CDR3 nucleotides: TGTGCCACCAGCAGACTTCGGACAGGGGGCGTGACAGATACGCAGTATTTT.

CDR3 nucleotides: TGTGCCAGCAGCTTAGTGGGGGCAGGGGCCGCCCAAGAGACCCAGTACTTC. It encodes CASSLVGAGAAQETQYF. The chain uses TRBV7-6 and TRBJ2-5, with D possibly matching TRBD1 (6 bases). This CDR3 has 17 amino acids. V gave up 1 base and J gave up 1 base, with 16 bases separating them. Per the germline V gene, CDR1 is SGHVS and CDR2 is FNYEAQ.

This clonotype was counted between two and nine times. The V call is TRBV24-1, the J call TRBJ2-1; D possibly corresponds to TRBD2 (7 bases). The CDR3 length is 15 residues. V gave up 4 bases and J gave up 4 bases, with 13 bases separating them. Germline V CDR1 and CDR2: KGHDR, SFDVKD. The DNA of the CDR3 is TGTGCCACCAGTGAGCGAAGGGGGGGGTACAATGAGCAGTTCTTC. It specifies CATSERRGGYNEQFF.

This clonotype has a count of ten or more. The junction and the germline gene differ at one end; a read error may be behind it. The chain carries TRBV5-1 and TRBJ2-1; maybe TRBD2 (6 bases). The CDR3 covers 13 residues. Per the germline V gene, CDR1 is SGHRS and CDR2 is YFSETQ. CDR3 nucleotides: TGTGCCAGCAGCCCGGAGGGGTACAATGAGCAGTTCTTC. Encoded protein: CASSPEGYNEQFF.